A single sample gave rise to the 13 T cell receptor beta chains below, sequenced in a study of blood T cell repertoires in COVID-19. Clones were read by immunoSEQ multiplex PCR, and TCRdb kept only the in-frame ones, dropping some. The sample records fewer than 200,000 clones, about 88% being singletons. The specimen was peripheral blood. These receptors came from a woman of 80 years or more with COVID-19, enrolled during active disease.

The CDR3 region has the DNA TGTGCCAGCAGCGCCGGTTGGGGGGGTCGTAGCGAGCAGTACTTC. The encoded protein is CASSAGWGGRSEQYF. The chain uses TRBV9 and TRBJ2-7; 7 nucleotides align to TRBD2. The CDR3 is 15 residues long. Trimming removed 3 bases from V and 6 bases from J; junction bases left unmatched: 12. Germline-derived CDR1 and CDR2 are SGDLS and YYNGEE.

The chain employs TRBV7-2 and TRBJ1-1, with D unclear. CDR3 length: 13 residues. V was clipped by 5 bases and J by 4 bases, with 11 bases between them. Germline V gives CDR1 SGHTA, CDR2 FQGNSA. This chain's CDR3 is CASSPRAGTEAFF. In nucleotides, the CDR3 is TGTGCCAGCAGCCCCCGGGCGGGCACTGAAGCTTTCTTT.

The rearrangement uses TRBV6-2 or TRBV6-3 and TRBJ1-1; no reliable D call. Trimming removed 3 bases at V and 0 bases at J, with 20 bases between. Per the germline V gene, CDR1 is MNHEY and CDR2 is SVGEGT. The CDR3 sequence is 18 residues long. The CDR3: CASSYINWAVAMNTEAFF. Written as DNA, the CDR3 is TGTGCCAGCAGTTATATTAATTGGGCAGTTGCTATGAACACTGAAGCTTTCTTT.

This clone has a handful of counts. The chain recombines TRBV12-3 or TRBV12-4 with TRBJ1-1; no reliable D call. The CDR3 runs 13 residues. The ends were cut back, 2 bases at V and 2 bases at J, with 6 bases in the middle. CDR3 nucleotide sequence: TGTGCCAGCAGTTTAAAGCAAAACACTGAAGCTTTCTTT. Translated, it gives CASSLKQNTEAFF.

The chain links TRBV19 to TRBJ1-4; TRBD1 matches at 7 bases. Looked up from germline, CDR1 is LNHDA and CDR2 is SQIVND (reference sequence). V shed 5 bases and J 7 bases; nucleotides not matched to a gene: 13. The CDR3 is 16 amino acids. Here the CDR3 DNA reads TGTGCCAGTAGTGTTCCGGGACAGAGCTTTACTGAAAAACTGTTTTTT. Its translation: CASSVPGQSFTEKLFF.

The rearrangement links TRBV7-9 to TRBJ1-5, with 7 bases lining up with TRBD1. The CDR3 covers 13 residues. Trimming removed 5 bases from V and 5 bases from J; junction bases left unmatched: 3. CDR1 and CDR2 from the germline V gene are SEHNR and FQNEAQ (reference sequence). The CDR3 loop is CASSRQGDQPQHF. CDR3 coding DNA: TGTGCCAGCAGCCGTCAGGGGGATCAGCCCCAGCATTTT.

V gene TRBV5-1 combines with J gene TRBJ2-1; 8 bases agree with TRBD2. The CDR3 extends over 17 amino acids. Germline CDR1 reads SGHRS; CDR2 reads YFSETQ. With 0 bases clipped from V and 0 bases from J, the junction kept 5 bases outside the gene matches. The CDR3 spells CASSLDVAGSSYNEQFF. DNA for the CDR3: TGCGCCAGCAGCTTGGACGTAGCGGGGAGCTCCTACAATGAGCAGTTCTTC.

This rearrangement joins TRBV11-3 to TRBJ2-1; 7 nucleotides align to TRBD1. CDR1 is SGHNT and CDR2 is YENEEA in the germline V gene. V trimming: 1 base; J trimming: 5 bases; junction bases outside the gene matches: 5. This CDR3 has 15 amino acids. CDR3 sequence reads: CASSLGGTAHNEQFF. CDR3 DNA: TGTGCCAGCAGCTTAGGAGGGACAGCCCACAATGAGCAGTTCTTC.

The chain joins TRBV6-4 to TRBJ1-2; D is unclear. Germline CDR1 MRHNA, CDR2 SNTAGT. Trimming left V 3 bases short and J 5 bases short, with 10 bases between. CDR3 length: 13 amino acids. The CDR3 DNA reads TGTGCCAGCAGTGAGGGCGGAGGGTATGGCTACACCTTC. This gives the protein CASSEGGGYGYTF.

The chain has TRBV27 and TRBJ2-3, with TRBD2 as a possible D gene (6 bases). The CDR3 contains 15 residues. V lost 6 bases to trimming and J lost 0 bases, with 13 bases between them. CDR1 and CDR2 (germline): MNHEY, SMNVEV (reference sequence). The CDR3 nucleotides are TGTGCCAGCAGCGATAGCGGAGCCAGCACAGATACGCAGTATTTT. Its translation is CASSDSGASTDTQYF.

In the case of this clone: This sample includes further DNA sequences coding for the same CDR3. This chain joins TRBV28 and TRBJ2-7; 8 nucleotides match TRBD2. V lost 9 bases to trimming and J lost 0 bases; unmatched junction nucleotides: 7. Per the germline V gene, CDR1 is MDHEN and CDR2 is SYDVKM. The CDR3 is 14 amino acids. The CDR3 DNA reads TGTGCCAGTGTTGGTAGCGGGGTCTCCTACGAGCAGTACTTC. The encoded protein is CASVGSGVSYEQYF.

J is TRBJ1-2 and V is TRBV28; D possibly corresponds to TRBD1 (5 bases). CDR1 and CDR2 (germline): MDHEN, SYDVKM. V was clipped by 5 bases and J by 6 bases, with 13 bases between them. The CDR3 has 13 residues. CDR3 protein: CASSPQQDHGYTF. The CDR3 region has the DNA TGTGCCAGCAGTCCTCAACAGGACCATGGCTACACCTTC.

The chain recombines TRBV7-3 with TRBJ2-1; the match to TRBD2 covers 10 bases. The germline V gene has CDR1 SGHTA and CDR2 FQGTGA. J lost 8 bases, V lost 5 bases, and 12 bases had no gene match. The length of the CDR3 is 16 residues. CDR3 in DNA: TGTGCCAGCAGCCCCCAAGCTAGCGGGAGTGGCCATGAGCAGTTCTTC. It is translated as CASSPQASGSGHEQFF.